Each of the 20 T cell receptor beta chains below was sequenced from the same sample in a study of CD8 T cells in ankylosing spondylitis. Findings of the study overall: A motif of 7 or 8 highly homologous TCR beta variants was seen as apparently characteristic of ankylosing spondylitis blood.

TCRdb re-analysed the 5' RACE reads in MiXCR, keeping a single row per CDR3 protein. The sample yields some 840,000 distinct CDR3 sequences, 10% to 15% seen once. Antigens of these TCRs are unknown. The specimen was blood, either unsorted or a sorted T cell fraction (not recorded which). The source of these receptors is a male donor with ankylosing spondylitis.

This clonotype was seen at least ten times. This rearrangement joins TRBV5-1 to TRBJ2-3, with 10 bases matching TRBD1. The V gene's germline CDR1 is SGHRS and CDR2 YFSETQ. The junction had 14 bases not matched to a gene; V was cut back by 4 bases and J by 0 bases. This CDR3 has 19 amino acids. In nucleotides, the CDR3 is TGCGCCAGCAGCCGCCAGGGGACAGGGGAATTGTTTAGCACAGATACGCAGTATTTT. This encodes CASSRQGTGELFSTDTQYF.

This clonotype was counted at least ten times. The chain recombines TRBV20-1 with TRBJ1-6; D gene uncertain. Germline values: CDR1 DFQATT, CDR2 SNEGSKA (reference sequence). V was clipped by 1 base and J by 0 bases, with 7 bases between them. The CDR3 sequence is 15 residues long. This CDR3 reads CSARVGSSYNSPLHF. CDR3 DNA: TGCAGTGCTAGAGTGGGGAGCTCCTATAATTCACCCCTCCACTTT.

At least ten counts were recorded for this clonotype. The chain recombines TRBV20-1 with TRBJ2-1; weak D call: TRBD1 (5 bases). CDR1 is DFQATT, CDR2 SNEGSKA, per germline (reference sequence). The CDR3 covers 15 residues. Trimming pared 3 bases from V and 6 bases from J, leaving 18 bases between. The CDR3 DNA follows: TGCAGTGCTAGGGAAACCTGGGGCCAAGTCAATGAGCAGTTCTTC. This gives the protein CSARETWGQVNEQFF.

The chain is built from TRBV6-2 or TRBV6-3 and TRBJ2-7, with unresolved D. Per germline, CDR1 MNHEY and CDR2 SVGEGT. V lost 7 bases and J 2 bases, leaving 12 bases between the germline ends. This CDR3 has 13 residues. The CDR3 nucleotides are TGTGCCAGCAACTATTTTCGGACCTACGAGCAGTACTTC. Residues: CASNYFRTYEQYF.

There are a few counts of this clonotype. The V call is TRBV5-1, the J call TRBJ2-5; D not certain. The length of the CDR3 is 14 residues. CDR1 and CDR2 from the germline V gene are SGHRS and YFSETQ. The germline V and J ends were trimmed by 3 bases and 5 bases, with 14 bases remaining between them. Here the CDR3 DNA reads TGCGCCAGCAGCTATTTACCCAACGGGGAGACCCAGTACTTC. Translated, it gives CASSYLPNGETQYF.

The V call is TRBV7-2, the J call TRBJ1-2; D uncertain. Deletions cut 3 bases from V and 5 bases from J, with 13 bases between. CDR1 SGHTA and CDR2 FQGNSA come from the germline V gene. The CDR3 consists of 14 residues. The CDR3 DNA sequence: TGTGCCAGCAGCTTGCGACTATCTTTGTATGGCTACACCTTC. It codes for CASSLRLSLYGYTF.

This rearrangement joins TRBV6-2 or TRBV6-3 to TRBJ1-1; 8 bases are shared with TRBD1. J gave up 1 base and V 4 bases, and 5 bases lay outside the gene matches. Germline-derived CDR1 and CDR2 are MNHEY and SVGEGT. There are 15 residues in the CDR3. CDR3 protein: CASSFLDRGNTEAFF. The DNA of the CDR3 is TGTGCCAGCAGTTTTCTTGACAGGGGGAACACTGAAGCTTTCTTT.

The J gene is TRBJ2-3, the V gene TRBV18, with D unclear. CDR3 size: 13 residues. V was trimmed by 3 bases and J by 6 bases, leaving 10 bases between them. Germline V lookup: CDR1 KGHSH, CDR2 LQKENI. The CDR3 DNA sequence: TGTGCCAGCTCACCCGTGGGCGCCGATACGCAGTATTTT. Amino acids: CASSPVGADTQYF.

This clonotype was counted a few times. The rearrangement uses TRBV20-1 and TRBJ2-5; the match to TRBD1 covers 10 bases. V shed 4 bases and J 0 bases; nucleotides not matched to a gene: 5. The germline V gene encodes CDR1 DFQATT and CDR2 SNEGSKA (reference sequence). This CDR3 is 15 amino acids long. The CDR3 spells CSATPGQGNQETQYF. The CDR3 nucleotides read TGCAGTGCTACGCCGGGACAGGGGAACCAAGAGACCCAGTACTTC.

This clonotype was detected only a few times. The CDR3 nucleotides are TGTGCCAGCAGCTCCCCCGGGGCTAGCGGACGCACAGATACGCAGTATTTT. Translating gives CASSSPGASGRTDTQYF. V and J are TRBV11-2 and TRBJ2-3, with TRBD2 identical over 7 bases. The ends lost 4 bases at V and 1 base at J; junction bases unmatched: 11. This CDR3 is 17 amino acids long. CDR1 SGHAT and CDR2 FQNNGV come from the germline V gene.

There are a few counts of this clonotype. V gene TRBV27 combines with J gene TRBJ2-2; 8 bases fit TRBD1. The CDR3 totals 16 residues. Germline CDR1 reads MNHEY; CDR2 reads SMNVEV (reference sequence). Trimming took 6 bases from V and 8 from J; bases not matched to a gene: 14. The DNA for the CDR3 is TGTGCCAGCAGGAGTTTGGGGACAGGACCCACGGGGGAGCTGTTTTTT. Protein product: CASRSLGTGPTGELFF.

This clonotype occurred a few times. V usage is TRBV9 and J usage is TRBJ2-1; 7 bases fit TRBD2. J gave up 1 base and V 0 bases, and 4 bases lay outside the gene matches. Germline V gene sequence: CDR1 SGDLS, CDR2 YYNGEE. CDR3 size: 16 residues. CDR3 in amino acids: CASSVALSGSYNEQFF. The CDR3 nucleotides read TGTGCCAGCAGCGTAGCTCTTAGCGGGTCCTACAATGAGCAGTTCTTC.

The chain joins TRBV6-5 to TRBJ2-1; D gene ambiguous. The V gene lost 2 bases and the J gene lost 6 bases, with 11 bases spanning the gap. In germline, CDR1 is MNHEY, CDR2 SVGAGI. The CDR3 covers 14 residues. CDR3 nucleotide sequence: TGTGCCAGCAGTTACAGTCTTCGGCGCAATGAGCAGTTCTTC. Residues: CASSYSLRRNEQFF.

This clonotype was counted a few times. This chain joins TRBV6-5 and TRBJ2-1, with TRBD2 identical over 8 bases. Germline CDR1 is MNHEY and CDR2 is SVGAGI. Trimming cost V 2 bases and J 6 bases; bases outside gene matches: 6. There are 15 residues in the CDR3. In DNA, the CDR3 is TGTGCCAGCAGTTACAGGGGACTAGACGTCAATGAGCAGTTCTTC. Translation gives CASSYRGLDVNEQFF.

In this sample, this clonotype turned up a few times. The J gene is TRBJ2-3, the V gene TRBV7-2; D is possibly TRBD2 (5 bases). There are 14 residues in the CDR3. Germline V lookup: CDR1 SGHTA, CDR2 FQGNSA. Trimming pared 1 base from V and 5 bases from J, leaving 10 bases between. Here the CDR3 reads CASSLGGSQDTQYF. DNA for the CDR3: TGTGCCAGCAGCTTAGGTGGGAGTCAAGATACGCAGTATTTT.

A few counts support this clonotype. The gene calls are TRBV5-6 and TRBJ1-1; no firm D call. The CDR3 has 14 amino acids. The germline gives CDR1 SGHDT, CDR2 YYEEEE. Trimming shortened V by 1 base and J by 6 bases, and 13 bases separated the two germline ends. This CDR3 is CASSLPPNGAEAFF. The DNA for the CDR3 is TGTGCCAGCAGCTTGCCCCCAAATGGGGCTGAAGCTTTCTTT.

The chain is built from TRBV15 and TRBJ2-7; D perhaps matches TRBD2 (6 bases). The CDR3 contains 14 residues. The ends were cut back, 3 bases at V and 2 bases at J, with 11 bases in the middle. In germline, CDR1 is LNHNV, CDR2 YYDKDF (reference sequence). This CDR3 reads CATSRSGFTYEQYF. Written as DNA, the CDR3 is TGTGCCACCAGCAGGAGCGGGTTCACCTACGAGCAGTACTTC.

In this sample, this clonotype turned up many times. This sequence joins TRBV4-3 and TRBJ2-2; 10 bases fit TRBD2. The CDR3 loop spans 17 amino acids. CDR1 is LGHNA, CDR2 YSLEER, per germline. The ends lost 1 base at V and 1 base at J; junction bases unmatched: 3. For the CDR3, the DNA is TGCGCCAGCAGCCAAGCTCCTAGCGGGGGGAACACCGGGGAGCTGTTTTTT. Translated, it gives CASSQAPSGGNTGELFF.

J is TRBJ1-2 and V is TRBV20-1, with a tentative D call TRBD1 (6 bases). Between the trimmed V and J ends, which lost 2 bases and 4 bases, there was a span of 14 bases. The CDR3 runs 14 residues. Looked up from germline, CDR1 is DFQATT and CDR2 is SNEGSKA (reference sequence). The CDR3 protein is CSARTHRVGYGYTF. CDR3 DNA sequence: TGCAGTGCTAGAACCCACAGGGTGGGCTATGGCTACACCTTC.

This clonotype was seen only a few times. V is TRBV14 and J is TRBJ2-7; the D gene is possibly TRBD1 (6 bases). Germline CDR1 SGHDN, CDR2 FVKESK. Trimming cost V 0 bases and J 1 base, with 19 bases left between them. This CDR3 comprises 18 residues. CDR3 region: CASSQDLGQGPTSYEQYF. CDR3 nucleotides: TGTGCCAGCAGCCAAGATCTCGGGCAGGGGCCTACATCCTACGAGCAGTACTTC.